This TCR beta chain was observed in a study of PD-L1 blockade in urothelial cancer. At the level of the study: Treatment start was followed by blood analysis at 3 weeks (second dose) and again at 6 weeks.

Germline CDR1 and CDR2: MNHEY and SVGAGI. The V segment lost 2 bases and the J segment 2 bases; nucleotides outside the gene matches: 4. This CDR3 is built from 15 residues. The assay was immunoSEQ multiplex PCR, and TCRdb's table has in-frame clones only and misses some. The sample yields some 57,000 clones, approximately 88% seen once. Regarding time point: pretreatment peripheral blood. The sample consisted of PBMCs, taken around atezolizumab (anti-PD-L1) treatment. This clonotype was sampled from a man aged 45-65 years with urothelial cancer. This rearrangement joins TRBV6-5 to TRBJ2-7; 9 bases are shared with TRBD1. For the CDR3, the DNA is TGTGCCAGCAGTTACCCACAGGGGGCGCCCTACGAGCAGTACTTC. Translated: CASSYPQGAPYEQYF.